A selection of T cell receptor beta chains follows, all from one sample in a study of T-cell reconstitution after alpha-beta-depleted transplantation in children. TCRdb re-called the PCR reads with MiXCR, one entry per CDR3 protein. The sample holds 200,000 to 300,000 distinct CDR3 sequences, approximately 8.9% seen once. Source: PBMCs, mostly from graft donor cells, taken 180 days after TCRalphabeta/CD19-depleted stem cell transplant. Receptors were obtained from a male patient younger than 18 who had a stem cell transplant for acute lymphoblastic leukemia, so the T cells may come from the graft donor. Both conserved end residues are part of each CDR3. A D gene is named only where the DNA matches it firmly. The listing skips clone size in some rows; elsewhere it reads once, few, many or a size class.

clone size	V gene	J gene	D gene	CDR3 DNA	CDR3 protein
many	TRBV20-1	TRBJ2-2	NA	TGCAGTGCGAGAGGACGGAACACCGGGGAGCTGTTTTTT	CSARGRNTGELFF
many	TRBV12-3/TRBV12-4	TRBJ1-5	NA	TGTGCCAGCACCCTTGGAGGAACCCAGCATTTT	CASTLGGTQHF
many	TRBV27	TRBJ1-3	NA	TGTGCCAGCAGCCCAATCCCATATGGAAACACCATATATTTT	CASSPIPYGNTIYF
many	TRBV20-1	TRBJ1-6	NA	TGCAGTAATTCACCCCTCCACTTT	CSNSPLHF
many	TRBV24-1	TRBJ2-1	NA	TGTGCCACCAGTGACCCCCTGCCGGGACCCCAAGGGGATGAGCAGTTCTTC	CATSDPLPGPQGDEQFF
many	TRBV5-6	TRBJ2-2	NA	TGTGCCAGCAGCTTACCGGGAGCGAACACCGGGGAGCTGTTTTTT	CASSLPGANTGELFF
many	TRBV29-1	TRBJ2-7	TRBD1	TGCAGCGTTCGGACAGGGTTCTCCGAGCAGTACTTC	CSVRTGFSEQYF
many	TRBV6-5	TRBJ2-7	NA	TGTGCCAGCAGTTACTCGAGGCAGGGCTACGAGCAGTACTTC	CASSYSRQGYEQYF
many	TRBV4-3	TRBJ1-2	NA	TGCGCCAGCAGCCAAGGGGGGGGTGGCTATGGCTACACCTTC	CASSQGGGGYGYTF
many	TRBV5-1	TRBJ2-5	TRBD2	TGCGCCAGCAGCTCCGGGACTAGCGGGGGAGAGACCCAGTACTTC	CASSSGTSGGETQYF
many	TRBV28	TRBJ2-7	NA	TGTGCCAGCAGCTCTCCCCGACATGGATCCTTCTACGAGCAGTACTTC	CASSSPRHGSFYEQYF
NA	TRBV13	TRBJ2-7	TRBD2	TGTGCCCTCAGTTTAGGCGTCTCGGGGACTAGCGGGAGGCGAGGCGAGCAGTACTTC	CALSLGVSGTSGRRGEQYF
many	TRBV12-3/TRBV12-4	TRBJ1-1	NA	TGTGCCAGCAGTTCTTCCCCTGCCCTCCCAGGAAACACTGAAGCTTTCTTT	CASSSSPALPGNTEAFF
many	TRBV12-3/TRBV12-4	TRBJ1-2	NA	TGTGCCAGCAGTCCTAACCTTGGCTACACCTTC	CASSPNLGYTF
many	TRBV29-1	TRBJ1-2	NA	TGCAGCGTTGAAGACCGGCGTGGGGGCACCTATGGCTACACCTTC	CSVEDRRGGTYGYTF
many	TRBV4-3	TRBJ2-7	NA	TGCGCCAGCAGCCAAGAGAACAGCGAGCAGTACTTC	CASSQENSEQYF
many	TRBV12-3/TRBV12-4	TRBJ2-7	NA	TGTGCCAGCAGTTCGGAGGGGGTGAAGTGGTACTTC	CASSSEGVKWYF
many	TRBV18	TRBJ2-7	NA	TGTGCCAGCTCACAGGTAGGAGGGGCGAGTGAGCAGTACTTC	CASSQVGGASEQYF
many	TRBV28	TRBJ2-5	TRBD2	TGTGCCAGCAGCACGGGACTAGCGGAACTTATTTCGTACCAAGAGACCCAGTACTTC	CASSTGLAELISYQETQYF
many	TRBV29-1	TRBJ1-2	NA	TGCAGCGCCCCGGGGGGGGACTCGGCGGGCTACACCTTC	CSAPGGDSAGYTF
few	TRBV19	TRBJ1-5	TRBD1	TGTGCCAGTAGTCAACCGGGACAGGGGATGAATCAGCCCCAGCATTTT	CASSQPGQGMNQPQHF
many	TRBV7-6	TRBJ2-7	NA	TGTGCCAGCAGCTTATCAGGGTTCTCCTACGAGCAGTACTTC	CASSLSGFSYEQYF
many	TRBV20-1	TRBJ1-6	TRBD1	TGCAGTGCTAGATCTGGGACAGGGATTTATTCACCCCTCCACTTT	CSARSGTGIYSPLHF
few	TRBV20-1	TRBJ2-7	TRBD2	TGCAGTGCTACTCCTCGGACTAGCTACAGCTCCTACGAGCAGTACTTC	CSATPRTSYSSYEQYF
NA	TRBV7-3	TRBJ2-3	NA	TGTGCCAGCAGCTTAAGGCACAGCACAGATACGCAGTATTTT	CASSLRHSTDTQYF
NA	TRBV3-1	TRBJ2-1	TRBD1	TGTGCCAGCTGCCAAGGGACAGGGGGTTACAATGAGCAGTTCTTC	CASCQGTGGYNEQFF
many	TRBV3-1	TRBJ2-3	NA	TGTGCCAGCAGCCGAAGCCCGGACAGACTCACAGATACGCAGTATTTT	CASSRSPDRLTDTQYF
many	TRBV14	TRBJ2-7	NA	TGTGCCAGCAGCCGTGGACCGCGCTCCTACGAGCAGTACTTC	CASSRGPRSYEQYF
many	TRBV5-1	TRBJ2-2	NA	TGCGCCAGCAGCTCCGGACCCCGAGGGGGAACCGGGGAGCTGTTTTTT	CASSSGPRGGTGELFF
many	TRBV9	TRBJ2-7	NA	TGTGCCAGCAGCCCCAACTCGGGCTCCTACGAGCAGTACTTC	CASSPNSGSYEQYF
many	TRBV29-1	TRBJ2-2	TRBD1	TGCAGCGTTGAAACCAGGGGGCGGGAGAACACCGGGGAGCTGTTTTTT	CSVETRGRENTGELFF
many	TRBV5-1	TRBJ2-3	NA	TGCGCCAGCAGCTTGGACGCGGTTAGCACAGATACGCAGTATTTT	CASSLDAVSTDTQYF
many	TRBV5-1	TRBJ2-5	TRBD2	TGCGCCAGCAGCTTTCTAGCGGGAGTGGGTGAGACCCAGTACTTC	CASSFLAGVGETQYF
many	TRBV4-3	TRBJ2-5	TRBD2	TGCGCCAGCAGCCAAAACCTAGCGGGGGGCCTACAAGAGACCCAGTACTTC	CASSQNLAGGLQETQYF
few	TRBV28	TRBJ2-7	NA	TGTGCCAGCAGTTCCTACCCCGAGCAGTACTTC	CASSSYPEQYF
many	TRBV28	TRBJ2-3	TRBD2	TGTGCCAGCGCCCAGGGAGGGCCAACAGATACGCAGTATTTT	CASAQGGPTDTQYF
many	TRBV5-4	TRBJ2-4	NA	TGTGCCAGCAGCTTGAAAGGAAACATTCAGTACTTC	CASSLKGNIQYF
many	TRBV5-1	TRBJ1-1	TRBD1	TGCGCCAGCAGCCCTAGAGGACAGGGAATTCGTCTGAACACTGAAGCTTTCTTT	CASSPRGQGIRLNTEAFF
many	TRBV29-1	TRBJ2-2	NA	TGCAGCGTTCTTCAGGGAGCGAACACCGGGGAGCTGTTTTTT	CSVLQGANTGELFF
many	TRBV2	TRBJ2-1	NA	TGTGCCAGCAGTGAGGTGAATGTAGGCAATGAGCAGTTCTTC	CASSEVNVGNEQFF
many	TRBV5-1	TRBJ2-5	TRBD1	TGCGCCAGCAGCCCGGACAGGGAAGAGACCCAGTACTTC	CASSPDREETQYF
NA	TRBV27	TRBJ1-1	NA	TGTGCCACCTTTGGCGCCCTGAACACTGAAGCTTTCTTT	CATFGALNTEAFF
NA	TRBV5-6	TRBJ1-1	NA	TGTGCCAGCGCCCTCACCCTTGATCCAGCTTTCTTT	CASALTLDPAFF
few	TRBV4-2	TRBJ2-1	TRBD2	TGTGCCAGCAGCCCCTCCGGGACTAGCGGGAGGGACGATTACAATGAGCAGTTCTTC	CASSPSGTSGRDDYNEQFF
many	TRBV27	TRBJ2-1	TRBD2	TGTGCCAGCAGTTTGCGGGAGGGCCCGAATGAGCAGTTCTTC	CASSLREGPNEQFF
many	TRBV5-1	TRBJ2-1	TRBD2	TGCGCCAGCAGCCCCCTAGCGGGAGCCCATGAGCAGTTCTTC	CASSPLAGAHEQFF
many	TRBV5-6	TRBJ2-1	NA	TGTGCCAGCAGCTTGGACTTTGGTACCGCATCCTACAATGAGCAGTTCTTC	CASSLDFGTASYNEQFF
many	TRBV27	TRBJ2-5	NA	TGTGCCAGCAGTACCCGGAGGCTAGCAGCCCAAGAGACCCAGTACTTC	CASSTRRLAAQETQYF
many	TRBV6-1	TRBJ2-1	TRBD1	TGTGCCAGCAGTCCCCGACAGGGGTTGACCTACAATGAGCAGTTCTTC	CASSPRQGLTYNEQFF
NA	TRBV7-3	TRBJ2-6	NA	TGTGCCTTCAGTTTGATAGGGGTCCTAATCTCTGGGGCCAACGTCCTGACTTTC	CAFSLIGVLISGANVLTF
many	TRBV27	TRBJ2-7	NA	TGTGCCAGCAGTTTATCCGAAGACTACGAGCAGTACTTC	CASSLSEDYEQYF
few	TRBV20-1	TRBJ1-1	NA	TGCAGTGCACCTACAGGGACGATGAACACTGAAGCTTTCTTT	CSAPTGTMNTEAFF
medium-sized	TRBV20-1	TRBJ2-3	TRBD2	TGCAGTGCCTCTGGGACTAGCCGGGATACGCAGTATTTT	CSASGTSRDTQYF
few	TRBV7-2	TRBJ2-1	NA	TGTGCCAGCAGCTCGTCCAGGGCAGGCTCCTACAATGAGCAGTTCTTC	CASSSSRAGSYNEQFF
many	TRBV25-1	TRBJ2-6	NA	TGTGCCAGCAGTGAATTCTCAGACGGCTCTGGGGCCAACGTCCTGACTTTC	CASSEFSDGSGANVLTF
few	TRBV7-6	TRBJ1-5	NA	TGTGCCAGCAGCTGCCGACAGCCGCTGCCAAAGAATCAGCCCCAGCATTTT	CASSCRQPLPKNQPQHF
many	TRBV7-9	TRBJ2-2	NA	TGTGCCAGCAGCTTAAGTCCGGAGAGGGAGCTGTTTTTT	CASSLSPERELFF
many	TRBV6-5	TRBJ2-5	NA	TGTGCCAGCAGTTACCCCCCGCCAGGACGGGGAGAGACCCAGTACTTC	CASSYPPPGRGETQYF
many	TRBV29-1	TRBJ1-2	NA	TGCAGCGTTGAAGTTCGGGGGGCAAGGGGCTACACCTTC	CSVEVRGARGYTF
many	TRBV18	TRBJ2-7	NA	TGTGCCAGCTCACCGGGGGACGGGGGCGAGCAGTACTTC	CASSPGDGGEQYF